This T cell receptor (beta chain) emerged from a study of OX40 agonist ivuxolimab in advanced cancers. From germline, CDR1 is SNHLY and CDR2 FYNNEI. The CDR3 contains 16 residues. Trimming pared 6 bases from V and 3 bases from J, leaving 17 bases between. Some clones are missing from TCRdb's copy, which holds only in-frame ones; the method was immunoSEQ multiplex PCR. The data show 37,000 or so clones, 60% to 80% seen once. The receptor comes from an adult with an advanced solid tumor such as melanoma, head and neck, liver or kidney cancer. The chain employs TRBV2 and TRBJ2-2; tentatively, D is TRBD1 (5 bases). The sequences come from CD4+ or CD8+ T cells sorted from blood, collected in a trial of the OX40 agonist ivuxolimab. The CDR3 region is CASRLGLAGYTGELFF. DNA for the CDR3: TGTGCCAGCAGGTTGGGGTTGGCAGGGTACACCGGGGAGCTGTTTTTT.